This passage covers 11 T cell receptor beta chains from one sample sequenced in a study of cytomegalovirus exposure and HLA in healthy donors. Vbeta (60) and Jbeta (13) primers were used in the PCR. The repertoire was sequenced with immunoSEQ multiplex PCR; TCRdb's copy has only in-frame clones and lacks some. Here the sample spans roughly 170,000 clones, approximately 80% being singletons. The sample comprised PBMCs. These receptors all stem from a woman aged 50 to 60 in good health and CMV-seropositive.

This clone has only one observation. For the CDR3, the DNA is TGTGCCAGCAGTTTGGGACAGGGGGTCTATAAGCAGTACTTC. Translating gives CASSLGQGVYKQYF. The chain links TRBV27 to TRBJ2-7, with 11 bases that match TRBD1. Losses at the gene ends were 3 bases for V and 8 bases for J; bases not matched to a gene: 6. CDR1 MNHEY and CDR2 SMNVEV come from the germline V gene (reference sequence). The CDR3 is 14 amino acids.

This CDR3 is CAWRGGTSGNSYEQYF. Written as DNA, the CDR3 is TGTGCCTGGAGGGGGGGGACTAGCGGGAACTCCTACGAGCAGTACTTC. J is TRBJ2-7 and V is TRBV30; 13 nucleotides agree with TRBD2. The J segment lost 0 bases and the V segment lost 3 bases, leaving 5 bases of the junction unmatched. This CDR3 comprises 16 residues. Germline values: CDR1 GTSNPN, CDR2 SVGIG (reference sequence).

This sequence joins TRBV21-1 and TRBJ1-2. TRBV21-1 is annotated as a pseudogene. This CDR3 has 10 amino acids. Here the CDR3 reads CASSRGGYTF. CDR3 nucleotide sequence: TGTGCCAGCAGCCGAGGGGGCTACACCTTC.

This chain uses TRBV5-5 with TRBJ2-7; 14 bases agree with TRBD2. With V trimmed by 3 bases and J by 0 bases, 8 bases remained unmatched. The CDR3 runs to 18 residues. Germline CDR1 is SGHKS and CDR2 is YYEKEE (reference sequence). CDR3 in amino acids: CASSYGLAGGSDSYEQYF. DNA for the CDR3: TGTGCCAGCAGCTATGGACTAGCGGGAGGATCAGACTCCTACGAGCAGTACTTC.

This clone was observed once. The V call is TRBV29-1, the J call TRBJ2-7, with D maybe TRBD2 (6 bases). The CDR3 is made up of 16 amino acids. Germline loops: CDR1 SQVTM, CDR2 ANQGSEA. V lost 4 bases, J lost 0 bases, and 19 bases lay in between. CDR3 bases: TGCAGCGTTGCCGAGGGAGGACGACCCTACTCCTACGAGCAGTACTTC. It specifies CSVAEGGRPYSYEQYF.

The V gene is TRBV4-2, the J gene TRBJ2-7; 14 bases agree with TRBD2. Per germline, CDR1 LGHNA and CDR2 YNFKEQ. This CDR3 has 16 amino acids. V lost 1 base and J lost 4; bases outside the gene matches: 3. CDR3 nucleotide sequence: TGTGCCAGCAGCCAAGGAGGGACTAGCGGGAGTTACGAGCAGTACTTC. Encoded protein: CASSQGGTSGSYEQYF.

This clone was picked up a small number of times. The CDR3 reads CASSPTRGTEAFF. The CDR3 nucleotides are TGTGCCAGCTCACCGACCAGGGGTACTGAAGCTTTCTTT. This rearrangement joins TRBV18 to TRBJ1-1; the D gene is possibly TRBD1 (6 bases). Germline values: CDR1 KGHSH, CDR2 LQKENI. This CDR3 contains 13 residues. V lost 3 bases, J lost 5 bases, and 10 bases lay in between.

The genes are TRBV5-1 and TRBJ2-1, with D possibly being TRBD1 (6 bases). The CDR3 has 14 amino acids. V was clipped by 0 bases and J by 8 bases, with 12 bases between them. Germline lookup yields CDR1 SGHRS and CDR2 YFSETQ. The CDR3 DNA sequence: TGCGCCAGCAGCTTGGCGTTAGAGGGGGATGAGCAGTTCTTC. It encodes CASSLALEGDEQFF.

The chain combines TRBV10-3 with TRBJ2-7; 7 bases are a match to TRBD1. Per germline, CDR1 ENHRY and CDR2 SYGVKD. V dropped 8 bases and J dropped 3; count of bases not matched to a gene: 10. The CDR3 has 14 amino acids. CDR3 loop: CAIRETGIVYEQYF. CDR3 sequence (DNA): TGTGCCATCCGCGAGACAGGGATCGTCTACGAGCAGTACTTC.

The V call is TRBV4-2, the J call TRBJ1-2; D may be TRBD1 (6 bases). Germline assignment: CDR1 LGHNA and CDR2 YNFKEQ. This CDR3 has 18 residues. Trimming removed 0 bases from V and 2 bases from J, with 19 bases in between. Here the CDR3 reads CASSQDSQGGGTNYGYTF. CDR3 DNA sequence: TGTGCCAGCAGCCAAGACTCACAAGGGGGTGGGACCAACTATGGCTACACCTTC.

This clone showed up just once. CDR3 sequence: CASSLVFWSAGEGNTIYF. CDR3 nucleotide sequence: TGTGCCAGCAGCTTAGTGTTTTGGTCGGCAGGGGAAGGAAACACCATATATTTT. The chain combines TRBV7-8 with TRBJ1-3; a weak D match, TRBD1 (6 bases). The germline V gene encodes CDR1 SGHVS and CDR2 FQNEAQ. Trimming pared 1 base from V and 4 bases from J, leaving 20 bases between. The CDR3 has 18 amino acids.